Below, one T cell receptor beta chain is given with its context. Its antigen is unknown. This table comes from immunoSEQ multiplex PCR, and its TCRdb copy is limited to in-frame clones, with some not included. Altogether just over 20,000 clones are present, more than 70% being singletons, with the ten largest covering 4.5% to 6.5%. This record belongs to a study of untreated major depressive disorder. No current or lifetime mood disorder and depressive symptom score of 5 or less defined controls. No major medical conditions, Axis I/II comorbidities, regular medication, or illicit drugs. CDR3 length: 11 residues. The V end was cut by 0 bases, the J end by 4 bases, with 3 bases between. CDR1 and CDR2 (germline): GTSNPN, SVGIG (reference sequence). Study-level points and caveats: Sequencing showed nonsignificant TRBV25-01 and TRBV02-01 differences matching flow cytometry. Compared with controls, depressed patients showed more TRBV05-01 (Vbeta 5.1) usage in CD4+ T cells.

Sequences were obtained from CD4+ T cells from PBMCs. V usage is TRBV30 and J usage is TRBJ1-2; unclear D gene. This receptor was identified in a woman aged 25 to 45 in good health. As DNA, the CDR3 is TGTGCCTGGAGTGTTGGCTATGGCTACACCTTC. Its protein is CAWSVGYGYTF.